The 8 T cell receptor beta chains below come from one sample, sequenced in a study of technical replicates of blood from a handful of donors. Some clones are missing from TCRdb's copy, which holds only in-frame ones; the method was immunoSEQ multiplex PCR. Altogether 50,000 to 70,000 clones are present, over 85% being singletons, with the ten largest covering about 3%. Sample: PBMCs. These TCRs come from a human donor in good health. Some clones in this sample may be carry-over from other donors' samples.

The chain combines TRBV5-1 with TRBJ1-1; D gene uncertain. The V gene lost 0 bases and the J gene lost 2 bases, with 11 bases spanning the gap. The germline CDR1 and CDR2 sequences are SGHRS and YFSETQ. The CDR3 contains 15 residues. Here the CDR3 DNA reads TGCGCCAGCAGCTTGGGGGCAGGCCTTAACACTGAAGCTTTCTTT. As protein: CASSLGAGLNTEAFF. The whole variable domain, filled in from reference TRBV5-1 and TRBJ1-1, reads KAGVTQTPRYLIKTRGQQVTLSCSPISGHRSVSWYQQTPGQGLQFLFEYFSETQRNKGNFPGRFSGRQFSNSRSEMNVSTLELGDSALYLCASSLGAGLNTEAFFGQGTRLTVV.

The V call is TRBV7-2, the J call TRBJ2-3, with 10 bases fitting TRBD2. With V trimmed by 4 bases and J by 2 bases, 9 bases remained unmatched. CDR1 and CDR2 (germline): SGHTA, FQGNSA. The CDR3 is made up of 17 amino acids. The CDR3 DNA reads TGTGCCAGCAGCTCGCTAAGCGGGAGGGGGTTCACAGATACGCAGTATTTT. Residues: CASSSLSGRGFTDTQYF.

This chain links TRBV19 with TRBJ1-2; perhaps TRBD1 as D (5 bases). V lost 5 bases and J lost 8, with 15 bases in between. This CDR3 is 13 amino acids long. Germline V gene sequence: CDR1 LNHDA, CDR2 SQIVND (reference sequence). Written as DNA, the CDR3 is TGTGCCAGTAGTCCCCGGGGGACCTTGGGCTACACCTTC. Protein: CASSPRGTLGYTF.

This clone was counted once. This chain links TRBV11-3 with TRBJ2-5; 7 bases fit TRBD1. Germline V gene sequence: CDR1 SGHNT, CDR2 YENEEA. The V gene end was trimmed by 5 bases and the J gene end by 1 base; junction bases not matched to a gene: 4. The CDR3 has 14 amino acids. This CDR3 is CASSQGQRQETQYF. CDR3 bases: TGTGCCAGCAGCCAGGGACAGCGCCAAGAGACCCAGTACTTC.

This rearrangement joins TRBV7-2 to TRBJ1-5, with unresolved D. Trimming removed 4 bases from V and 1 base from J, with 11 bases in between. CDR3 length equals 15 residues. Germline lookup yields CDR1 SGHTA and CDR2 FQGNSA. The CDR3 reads CASSSGVWSNQPQHF. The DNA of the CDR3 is TGTGCCAGCAGCTCGGGAGTTTGGAGCAATCAGCCCCAGCATTTT.

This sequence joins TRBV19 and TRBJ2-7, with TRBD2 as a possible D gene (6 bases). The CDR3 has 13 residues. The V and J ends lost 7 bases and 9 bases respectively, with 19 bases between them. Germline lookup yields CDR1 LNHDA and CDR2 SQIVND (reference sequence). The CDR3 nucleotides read TGTGCCAGTAACCCTCCGGGAGATCTTGGGCAGTACTTC. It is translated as CASNPPGDLGQYF. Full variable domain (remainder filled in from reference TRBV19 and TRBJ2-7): DGGITQSPKYLFRKEGQNVTLSCEQNLNHDAMYWYRQDPGQGLRLIYYSQIVNDFQKGDIAEGYSVSREKKESFPLTVTSAQKNPTAFYLCASNPPGDLGQYFGPGTRLTVT.

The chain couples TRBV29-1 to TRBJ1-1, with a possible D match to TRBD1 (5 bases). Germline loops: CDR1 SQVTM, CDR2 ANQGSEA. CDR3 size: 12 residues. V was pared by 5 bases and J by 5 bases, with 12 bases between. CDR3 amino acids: CSVRGGVTEAFF. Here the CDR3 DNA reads TGCAGCGTTCGGGGAGGGGTGACTGAAGCTTTCTTT.

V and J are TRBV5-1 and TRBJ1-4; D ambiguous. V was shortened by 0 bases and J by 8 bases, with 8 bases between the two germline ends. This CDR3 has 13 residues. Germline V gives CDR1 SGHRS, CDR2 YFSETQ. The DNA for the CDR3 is TGCGCCAGCAGCTTGGCTGGGAGGGAAAAACTGTTTTTT. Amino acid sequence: CASSLAGREKLFF.